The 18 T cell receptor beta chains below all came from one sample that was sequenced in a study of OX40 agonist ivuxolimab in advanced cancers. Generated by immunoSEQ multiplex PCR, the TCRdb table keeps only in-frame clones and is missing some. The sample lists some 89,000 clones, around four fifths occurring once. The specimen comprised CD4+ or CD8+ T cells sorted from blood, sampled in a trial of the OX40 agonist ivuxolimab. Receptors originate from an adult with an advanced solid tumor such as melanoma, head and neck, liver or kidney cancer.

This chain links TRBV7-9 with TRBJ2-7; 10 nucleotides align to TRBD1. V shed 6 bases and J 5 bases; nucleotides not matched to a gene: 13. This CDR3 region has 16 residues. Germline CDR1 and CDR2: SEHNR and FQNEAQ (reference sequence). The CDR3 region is CASSQDPGQGSDEQYF. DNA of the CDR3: TGTGCCAGCAGTCAAGATCCGGGACAGGGGTCTGACGAGCAGTACTTC. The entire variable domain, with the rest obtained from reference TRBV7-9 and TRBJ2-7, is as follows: DTGVSQNPRHKITKRGQNVTFRCDPISEHNRLYWYRQTLGQGPEFLTYFQNEAQLEKSRLLSDRFSAERPKGSFSTLEIQRTEQGDSAMYLCASSQDPGQGSDEQYFGPGTRLTVT.

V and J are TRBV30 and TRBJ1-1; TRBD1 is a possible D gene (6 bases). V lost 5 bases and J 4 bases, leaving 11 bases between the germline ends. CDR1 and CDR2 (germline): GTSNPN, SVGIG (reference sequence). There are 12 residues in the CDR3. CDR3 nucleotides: TGTGCCTGGGAAATAGGGGGCACTGAAGCTTTCTTT. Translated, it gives CAWEIGGTEAFF. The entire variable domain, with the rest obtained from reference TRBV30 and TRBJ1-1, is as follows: SQTIHQWPATLVQPVGSPLSLECTVEGTSNPNLYWYRQAAGRGLQLLFYSVGIGQISSEVPQNLSASRPQDRQFILSSKKLLLSDSGFYLCAWEIGGTEAFFGQGTRLTVV.

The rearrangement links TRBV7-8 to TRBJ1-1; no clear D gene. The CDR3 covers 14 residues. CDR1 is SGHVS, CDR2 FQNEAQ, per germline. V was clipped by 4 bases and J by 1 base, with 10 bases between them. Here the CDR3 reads CASSSSPGNTEAFF. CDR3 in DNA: TGTGCCAGCAGCTCCTCACCCGGGAACACTGAAGCTTTCTTT.

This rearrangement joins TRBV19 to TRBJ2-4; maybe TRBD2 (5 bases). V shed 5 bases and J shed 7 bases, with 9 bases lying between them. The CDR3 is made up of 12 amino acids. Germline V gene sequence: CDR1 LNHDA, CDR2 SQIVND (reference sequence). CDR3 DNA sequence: TGTGCCAGTAGTGGCACTAGGAACATTCAGTACTTC. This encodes CASSGTRNIQYF.

The CDR3 reads CASSLGGNRGRTEAFF. In DNA form, the CDR3 reads TGCGCCAGCAGCTTGGGAGGAAACAGGGGGCGAACTGAAGCTTTCTTT. The chain recombines TRBV5-1 with TRBJ1-1, with 9 bases that match TRBD1. V was pared by 0 bases and J by 5 bases, with 8 bases of the junction left unmatched. Looked up from germline, CDR1 is SGHRS and CDR2 is YFSETQ. This CDR3 region has 16 residues.

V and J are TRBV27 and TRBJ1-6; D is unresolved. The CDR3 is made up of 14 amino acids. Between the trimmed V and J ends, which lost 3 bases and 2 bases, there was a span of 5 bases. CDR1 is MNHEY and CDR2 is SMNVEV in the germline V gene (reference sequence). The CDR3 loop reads CASSFGTYNSPLHF. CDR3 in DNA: TGTGCCAGCAGTTTCGGTACCTATAATTCACCCCTCCACTTT.

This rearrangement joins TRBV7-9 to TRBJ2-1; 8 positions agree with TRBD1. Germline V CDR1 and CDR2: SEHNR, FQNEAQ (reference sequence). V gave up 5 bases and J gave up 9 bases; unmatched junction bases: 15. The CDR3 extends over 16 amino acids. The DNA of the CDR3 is TGTGCCAGCAGCCTCGAACGGACAGGGCTGGTGGGTGAGCAGTTCTTC. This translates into CASSLERTGLVGEQFF.

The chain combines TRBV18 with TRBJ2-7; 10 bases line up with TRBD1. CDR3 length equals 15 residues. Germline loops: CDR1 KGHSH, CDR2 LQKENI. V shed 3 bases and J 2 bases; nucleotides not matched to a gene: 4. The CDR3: CASSPSGQGAYEQYF. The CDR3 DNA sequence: TGTGCCAGCTCACCCTCCGGACAGGGGGCCTACGAGCAGTACTTC. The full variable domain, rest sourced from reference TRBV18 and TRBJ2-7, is NAGVMQNPRHLVRRRGQEARLRCSPMKGHSHVYWYRQLPEEGLKFMVYLQKENIIDESGMPKERFSAEFPKEGPSILRIQQVVRGDSAAYFCASSPSGQGAYEQYFGPGTRLTVT.

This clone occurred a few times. The CDR3 sequence: CASSLDRVNTEAFF. Written as DNA, the CDR3 is TGTGCCAGCAGCTTGGACAGGGTGAACACTGAAGCTTTCTTT. V and J are TRBV5-5 and TRBJ1-1, with D perhaps matching TRBD1 (6 bases). Trimming took 0 bases from V and 0 from J, leaving 6 bases between them. CDR1 and CDR2 from the germline V gene are SGHKS and YYEKEE (reference sequence). This CDR3 has 14 residues.

DNA of the CDR3: TGCAGCATCAATACAGGGGGCGCGGGGGAGCAGTACTTC. It is translated as CSINTGGAGEQYF. The chain is built from TRBV29-1 and TRBJ2-7; 9 nucleotides agree with TRBD1. Germline CDR1 reads SQVTM; CDR2 reads ANQGSEA. V was clipped by 8 bases and J by 7 bases; unmatched bases: 12. The CDR3 is 13 residues long.

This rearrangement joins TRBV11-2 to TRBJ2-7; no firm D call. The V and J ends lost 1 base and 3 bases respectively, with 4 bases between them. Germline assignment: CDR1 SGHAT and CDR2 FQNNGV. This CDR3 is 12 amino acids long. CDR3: CASSLAGYEQYF. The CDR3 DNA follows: TGTGCCAGCAGCTTAGCCGGCTACGAGCAGTACTTC.

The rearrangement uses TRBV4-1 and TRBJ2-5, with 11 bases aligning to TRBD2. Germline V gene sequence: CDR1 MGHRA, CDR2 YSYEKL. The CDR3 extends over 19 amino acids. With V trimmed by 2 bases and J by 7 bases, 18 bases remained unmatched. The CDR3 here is CASSQPTLAGGRPSGTQYF. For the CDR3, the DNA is TGCGCCAGCAGCCAACCCACTTTAGCGGGGGGGCGCCCCTCTGGGACCCAGTACTTC.

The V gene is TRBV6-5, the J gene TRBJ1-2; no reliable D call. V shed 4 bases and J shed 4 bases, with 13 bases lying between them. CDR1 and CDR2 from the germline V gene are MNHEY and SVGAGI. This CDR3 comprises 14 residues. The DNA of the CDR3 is TGTGCCAGCAGTTGGACCGAACGAGGCTATGGCTACACCTTC. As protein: CASSWTERGYGYTF.

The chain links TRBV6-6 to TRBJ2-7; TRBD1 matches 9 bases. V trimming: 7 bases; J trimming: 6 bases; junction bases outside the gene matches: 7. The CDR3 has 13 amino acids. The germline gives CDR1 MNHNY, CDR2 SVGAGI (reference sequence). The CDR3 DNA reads TGTGCCAGCAAAAGGACAGGGGTGGGCGAGCAGTACTTC. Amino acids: CASKRTGVGEQYF.

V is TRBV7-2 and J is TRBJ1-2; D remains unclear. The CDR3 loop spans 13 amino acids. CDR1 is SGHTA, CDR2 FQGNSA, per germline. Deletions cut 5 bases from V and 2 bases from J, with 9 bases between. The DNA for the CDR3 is TGTGCCAGCAGCACGACTGTGAACTATGGCTACACCTTC. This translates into CASSTTVNYGYTF.

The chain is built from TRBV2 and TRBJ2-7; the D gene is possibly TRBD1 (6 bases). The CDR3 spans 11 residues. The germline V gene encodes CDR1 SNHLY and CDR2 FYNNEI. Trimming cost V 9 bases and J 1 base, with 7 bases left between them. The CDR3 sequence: CASGQSYEQYF. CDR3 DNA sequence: TGTGCCAGTGGACAGTCCTACGAGCAGTACTTC. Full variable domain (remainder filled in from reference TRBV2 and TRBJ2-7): EPEVTQTPSHQVTQMGQEVILRCVPISNHLYFYWYRQILGQKVEFLVSFYNNEISEKSEIFDDQFSVERPDGSNFTLKIRSTKLEDSAMYFCASGQSYEQYFGPGTRLTVT.

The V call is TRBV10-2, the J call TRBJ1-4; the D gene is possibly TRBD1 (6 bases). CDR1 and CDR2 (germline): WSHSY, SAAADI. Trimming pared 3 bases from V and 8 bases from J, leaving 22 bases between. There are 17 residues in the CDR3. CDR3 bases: TGCGCCAGCAGTGAACCCCCAAACAGGGAGGTGATGGAAAAACTGTTTTTT. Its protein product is CASSEPPNREVMEKLFF.

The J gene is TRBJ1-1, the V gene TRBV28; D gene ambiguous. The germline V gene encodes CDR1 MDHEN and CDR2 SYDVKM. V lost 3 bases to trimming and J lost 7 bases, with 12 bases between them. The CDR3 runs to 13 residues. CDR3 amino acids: CASSLPQTIEAFF. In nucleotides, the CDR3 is TGTGCCAGCAGTTTGCCCCAGACGATTGAAGCTTTCTTT.